Listed below are T cell receptor beta chains from one sample, sequenced in a study of blood T cell repertoires in COVID-19. Profiling relied on immunoSEQ multiplex PCR, and the TCRdb table lists in-frame clones only, not all of them. The sample holds around 200,000 clones, about 85% seen once. Sequenced input: PBMCs or T cells enriched from blood (not recorded which). The receptors stem from a middle-aged man who had recovered from COVID-19. CDR3s include the opening cysteine and the closing phenylalanine or tryptophan. A D gene is named only where the DNA matches it firmly. Clone size is stated in some rows and not others, as once, few, many or a class when expanded.

CDR3 DNA: TGCGCCAGCAGCGACGGACAGGTCGGGGAGCAGTTCTTC; CDR3 protein: CASSDGQVGEQFF; D gene: TRBD1; V gene: TRBV5-1; J gene: TRBJ2-1; clone size: -
CDR3 DNA: TGTGCCAGCAGCTTAGGTCAGGGGGGAGATACGCAGTATTTT; CDR3 protein: CASSLGQGGDTQYF; D gene: -; V gene: TRBV5-4; J gene: TRBJ2-3; clone size: few
CDR3 DNA: TGTGCCAGCAGTCCTGGTACGAGGGAAAAACTGTTTTTT; CDR3 protein: CASSPGTREKLFF; D gene: -; V gene: TRBV3-1/TRBV3-2; J gene: TRBJ1-4; clone size: -
CDR3 DNA: TGTGCCAGCTCAGCGACACAAAACACTGAAGCTTTCTTT; CDR3 protein: CASSATQNTEAFF; D gene: -; V gene: TRBV18; J gene: TRBJ1-1; clone size: -
CDR3 DNA: TGTGCCAGCAGCTCCCGACAGAATGCCTACGAGCAGTACTTC; CDR3 protein: CASSSRQNAYEQYF; D gene: -; V gene: TRBV11-1; J gene: TRBJ2-7; clone size: -
CDR3 DNA: TGTGCCTGGAGATTACGGCAGGGGTATGCAGATACGCAGTATTTT; CDR3 protein: CAWRLRQGYADTQYF; D gene: -; V gene: TRBV30; J gene: TRBJ2-3; clone size: once
CDR3 DNA: TGTGCTAGTGGTTTGGGCCCATTTAGGACAGACGACAATCAGCCCCAGCATTTT; CDR3 protein: CASGLGPFRTDDNQPQHF; D gene: -; V gene: TRBV12-5; J gene: TRBJ1-5; clone size: -
CDR3 DNA: TGTGCCAGCAGTTACCGGGGGGAAGAAGCTTTCTTT; CDR3 protein: CASSYRGEEAFF; D gene: -; V gene: TRBV28; J gene: TRBJ1-1; clone size: -
CDR3 DNA: TGTGCCAGCAGTAAGGTCCCAGGGGGACGGGAAAAACTGTTTTTT; CDR3 protein: CASSKVPGGREKLFF; D gene: TRBD1; V gene: TRBV25-1; J gene: TRBJ1-4; clone size: -
CDR3 DNA: TGTGCCAGCTGGACAGGGGGCTTTTTTAGCGAGCAGTACTTC; CDR3 protein: CASWTGGFFSEQYF; D gene: -; V gene: TRBV21-1; J gene: TRBJ2-7; clone size: -
CDR3 DNA: TGTGCCAGCAGCCCAGCACAACTCGACCGGAGGGCGGGAACCGGGGAGCTGTTTTTT; CDR3 protein: CASSPAQLDRRAGTGELFF; D gene: -; V gene: TRBV27; J gene: TRBJ2-2; clone size: -
CDR3 DNA: TGTGCCAGCAGTCCCGGGACAGCGACTGGCTACACCTTC; CDR3 protein: CASSPGTATGYTF; D gene: TRBD1; V gene: TRBV2; J gene: TRBJ1-2; clone size: -
CDR3 DNA: TGTGCCAGCAGCTTACAACCGGGACACCCCCAAGAGACCCAGTACTTC; CDR3 protein: CASSLQPGHPQETQYF; D gene: -; V gene: TRBV5-6; J gene: TRBJ2-5; clone size: -
CDR3 DNA: TGTGCCAGTACCGAAAGGAGGGCCTCTGAAGCTTTCTTT; CDR3 protein: CASTERRASEAFF; D gene: -; V gene: TRBV19; J gene: TRBJ1-1; clone size: -
CDR3 DNA: TGTGCCAGCAGTCTTCAGGGGGGCGCCTCTGGAAACACCATATATTTT; CDR3 protein: CASSLQGGASGNTIYF; D gene: TRBD1; V gene: TRBV28; J gene: TRBJ1-3; clone size: -
CDR3 DNA: TGTGCCATCAGTGAGCAACAGGGGATAAATGAGCAGTTCTTC; CDR3 protein: CAISEQQGINEQFF; D gene: TRBD1; V gene: TRBV10-3; J gene: TRBJ2-1; clone size: -
CDR3 DNA: TGTGCCAGCAGTCAACCCCTGCTTATTAGCGGGTCCGGGGAGCTGTTTTTT; CDR3 protein: CASSQPLLISGSGELFF; D gene: TRBD2; V gene: TRBV6-6; J gene: TRBJ2-2; clone size: few
CDR3 DNA: TGTGCCAGCAGCCAACAGGACAGTTACTCCTATGGCTACACCTTC; CDR3 protein: CASSQQDSYSYGYTF; D gene: -; V gene: TRBV27; J gene: TRBJ1-2; clone size: -
CDR3 DNA: TGTGCCAGCAGTTTAGGACAGGGAACGGTGGGAGACACCGGGGAGCTGTTTTTT; CDR3 protein: CASSLGQGTVGDTGELFF; D gene: TRBD1; V gene: TRBV27; J gene: TRBJ2-2; clone size: -
CDR3 DNA: TGTGCTAGCAGCTTGGACAGGGGGCAGTATAGCGAGCAGTACTTC; CDR3 protein: CASSLDRGQYSEQYF; D gene: TRBD1; V gene: TRBV7-7; J gene: TRBJ2-7; clone size: -
CDR3 DNA: TGTGCCAGCAGTTTGACAGGGAGCCAGCCCCAGCATTTT; CDR3 protein: CASSLTGSQPQHF; D gene: TRBD1; V gene: TRBV12-3/TRBV12-4; J gene: TRBJ1-5; clone size: -
CDR3 DNA: TGTGCCAGCAGCTTAGAGGGGCTTAAAGGCTACACCTTC; CDR3 protein: CASSLEGLKGYTF; D gene: -; V gene: TRBV7-9; J gene: TRBJ1-2; clone size: -
CDR3 DNA: TGTGCCAGCAGATCAGGAGGACAGGGAGCGGGCACTGAAGCTTTCTTT; CDR3 protein: CASRSGGQGAGTEAFF; D gene: TRBD1; V gene: TRBV28; J gene: TRBJ1-1; clone size: -
CDR3 DNA: TGTGCCAGCAGCCAAGATCTGTTCGGGGAGACACCGAGCTATGGCTACACCTTC; CDR3 protein: CASSQDLFGETPSYGYTF; D gene: -; V gene: TRBV3-1/TRBV3-2; J gene: TRBJ1-2; clone size: -
CDR3 DNA: TGTGCCAGCAGTTACAGGGGGGGTGGCTACACCTTC; CDR3 protein: CASSYRGGGYTF; D gene: -; V gene: TRBV6-5; J gene: TRBJ1-2; clone size: -
CDR3 DNA: TGTGCCACCAGCCCAGGGCTGGTCCCAGATACGCAGTATTTT; CDR3 protein: CATSPGLVPDTQYF; D gene: -; V gene: TRBV24-1; J gene: TRBJ2-3; clone size: -
CDR3 DNA: TGTGCCAGCAGTTTCAACAGGGGCGTGCAGCCCCAGCATTTT; CDR3 protein: CASSFNRGVQPQHF; D gene: TRBD1; V gene: TRBV27; J gene: TRBJ1-5; clone size: once
CDR3 DNA: TGTGCCAGTAAAGGGGGCGAGGCTTTCTTT; CDR3 protein: CASKGGEAFF; D gene: TRBD1; V gene: TRBV19; J gene: TRBJ1-1; clone size: many
CDR3 DNA: TGCGCCAGCAGTGAGTCTCCGGGCGAGCAGTACTTC; CDR3 protein: CASSESPGEQYF; D gene: -; V gene: TRBV10-2; J gene: TRBJ2-7; clone size: -
CDR3 DNA: TGTGCCAGCAGCTTGAGCCGCTACAATGAGCAGTTCTTC; CDR3 protein: CASSLSRYNEQFF; D gene: -; V gene: TRBV5-6; J gene: TRBJ2-1; clone size: -